This is a list of T cell receptor beta chains from one sample in a study of blood T cell repertoires in COVID-19. The data were produced by immunoSEQ multiplex PCR, yet TCRdb's version contains in-frame clones alone and is incomplete. The sample includes 100,000 to 150,000 clones, around 80% of them seen just once. The sequenced material came from peripheral blood. These TCRs come from a man aged 40-55 years with active or convalescent COVID-19. Each CDR3 is given with its conserved first and last residue. A D gene is named only where the DNA matches it firmly. Part of the rows lack a size; the others show once, few, many or a class for expanded clones.

clone_size	v_call	d_call	j_call	cdr3_nt	cdr3_aa
.	TRBV6-5	.	TRBJ2-3	TGTGCCAGCAGTTTTCTAGGACTCAGCACAGATACGCAGTATTTT	CASSFLGLSTDTQYF
.	TRBV14	.	TRBJ1-6	TGTGCCAGCAGCCGGGAGAAAAGTTCACCCCTCCACTTT	CASSREKSSPLHF
once	TRBV7-3	TRBD1	TRBJ1-2	TGTGCCAGCAGTCCTGGGGCAGGGGGCAGTTTGGGCTACACCTTC	CASSPGAGGSLGYTF
.	TRBV9	.	TRBJ1-4	TGTGCCAGCAGCGTAGCCCCAGGGCAAAGGGGTGAAAAACTGTTTTTT	CASSVAPGQRGEKLFF
.	TRBV27	.	TRBJ1-2	TGTGCCAGCAGTCCCCCACAGGTCGGCTGGAATGGCTACACCTTC	CASSPPQVGWNGYTF
once	TRBV30	TRBD1	TRBJ1-1	TGTGCCTGGAGCGCCAGGGGGTGGAACACTGAAGCTTTCTTT	CAWSARGWNTEAFF
.	TRBV6-6	.	TRBJ1-3	TGTGCCAGCAGTTCTCTAAAGGGGCCTGGAAACACCATATATTTT	CASSSLKGPGNTIYF
.	TRBV2	.	TRBJ1-5	TGTGCCAGCAGCCCCATCCTTGCAGGCCGTGACAATCAGCCCCAGCATTTT	CASSPILAGRDNQPQHF
.	TRBV19	.	TRBJ1-6	TGTGCCAGTAGTACAGGGGTTTCACCCCTCCACTTT	CASSTGVSPLHF
.	TRBV19	.	TRBJ1-5	TGTGCCAGTAGTACGACAGAATATAGCAATCAGCCCCAGCATTTT	CASSTTEYSNQPQHF
.	TRBV2	TRBD2	TRBJ2-7	TGTGCCAGCGACAGGACTAGCGGTACCTACGAGCAGTACTTC	CASDRTSGTYEQYF
.	TRBV5-4	TRBD1	TRBJ1-1	TGTGCCAGCAGCCGGACAGGAGGGACTGAAGCTTTCTTT	CASSRTGGTEAFF
.	TRBV6-5	.	TRBJ1-2	TGTGCCAGCAGTTACGGAGGGCACAGTGGCTACACCTTC	CASSYGGHSGYTF
.	TRBV7-3	.	TRBJ1-1	TGTGCCAGCAGCCCTGGACACCTGGGTGAAGCTTTCTTT	CASSPGHLGEAFF
.	TRBV18	.	TRBJ2-1	TGTGCCAGCTCCAGCCTACAGGGCCCCGGGAGGACCAATGAGCAGTTCTTC	CASSSLQGPGRTNEQFF
.	TRBV7-9	TRBD2	TRBJ2-1	TGTGCCAGCAGCGACGGACTAGCGGGGCGCAATGAGCAGTTCTTC	CASSDGLAGRNEQFF
.	TRBV19	.	TRBJ1-1	TGTGCCAGTACCCCGACAGGGAACACTGAAGCTTTCTTT	CASTPTGNTEAFF
.	TRBV5-1	.	TRBJ2-5	TGCGCCAGCAGCTTGGGCTCAGGGGAAGAGACCCAGTACTTC	CASSLGSGEETQYF
.	TRBV28	.	TRBJ1-1	TGTGCCAGCAGTTTAGCGGGACTCGACACTGAAGCTTTCTTT	CASSLAGLDTEAFF
.	TRBV5-4	TRBD2	TRBJ2-3	TGTGCCAGCAGCCGAGGTCCCGGGACTAGCGGGAGGGGCACAGATACGCAGTATTTT	CASSRGPGTSGRGTDTQYF
.	TRBV29-1	.	TRBJ2-1	TGCAGCGTCCCAAGGACCTCCTCTTTGGGAGGTGAGCAGTTCTTC	CSVPRTSSLGGEQFF
few	TRBV28	.	TRBJ1-2	TGTGCCAGCGAGGGTCAGAACTATGGCTACACCTTC	CASEGQNYGYTF
.	TRBV5-6	TRBD1	TRBJ1-6	TGTGCCAGCAGCCCCCCGGGGACAGCGCTCAATTCACCCCTCCACTTT	CASSPPGTALNSPLHF
.	TRBV7-2	TRBD1	TRBJ1-3	TGTGCCAGCAGCTTCCTGACAGGGGCCTCTGGAAACACCATATATTTT	CASSFLTGASGNTIYF
.	TRBV5-5	.	TRBJ2-5	TGTGCCAGCAGCTCCACTAGGGTCCAAGAGACCCAGTACTTC	CASSSTRVQETQYF
.	TRBV7-6	.	TRBJ2-5	TGTGCCAGCAGCCCCAATGGCGGGGAAGTCCTAGAGACCCAGTACTTC	CASSPNGGEVLETQYF
.	TRBV5-1	TRBD2	TRBJ2-5	TGCGCCAGCAGGTTAGCGGGGGGACCAGAGACCCAGTACTTC	CASRLAGGPETQYF
.	TRBV5-4	.	TRBJ2-5	TGTGCCAGCAGCCCGTATAGCGAAAGGGAGACCCAGTACTTC	CASSPYSERETQYF
.	TRBV12-3/TRBV12-4	.	TRBJ1-1	TGTGCCAGCAGTCCTGGCGGGACGAGGGCTTTCTTT	CASSPGGTRAFF
once	TRBV7-3	.	TRBJ2-3	TGTGCCAGCAGCTCCTTAGGCACAGATACGCAGTATTTT	CASSSLGTDTQYF
few	TRBV6-5	.	TRBJ2-7	TGTGCCAGCAGTTACGCGCCGGGAGCGCCAGGCGAGCAGTACTTC	CASSYAPGAPGEQYF
.	TRBV4-1	.	TRBJ1-2	TGCGCCAGCAGCCCCCCAGGATACTATGGCTACACCTTC	CASSPPGYYGYTF
few	TRBV18	.	TRBJ1-1	TGTGCCAGCTCACCATCCATGAACACTGAAGCTTTCTTT	CASSPSMNTEAFF
.	TRBV9	TRBD2	TRBJ2-7	TGTGCCAGCAGCGAAGGGACTAGCGGCCTATACGAGCAGTACTTC	CASSEGTSGLYEQYF
.	TRBV13	.	TRBJ1-3	TGTGCCAGCAGCTTCTTCTCAGGGCTGAGCTCTGGAAACACCATATATTTT	CASSFFSGLSSGNTIYF
.	TRBV30	.	TRBJ1-2	TGTGCCTGGATTGGCAGGAATGGCTACACCTTC	CAWIGRNGYTF
.	TRBV29-1	TRBD2	TRBJ2-2	TGCAGCGGGGGGAGGGCTAGCGGCCATGTGGGAACCGGGGAGCTGTTTTTT	CSGGRASGHVGTGELFF
.	TRBV7-8	.	TRBJ1-5	TGTGCCAGCAGCCTAAACCCAGATCAGCCCCAGCATTTT	CASSLNPDQPQHF
.	TRBV6-4	.	TRBJ2-1	TGTGCCAGCAGTGACACAGCCCGGAGGAATGAGCAGTTCTTC	CASSDTARRNEQFF
.	TRBV7-9	.	TRBJ1-1	TGTGCCAGCAGCTCCCCCAGGGGAGAAGCTTTCTTT	CASSSPRGEAFF